This T cell receptor beta chain was captured in a study of T cell clones after liver transplantation. Background on the study: Liver transplant recipients had immunosuppression withdrawal attempted within 2 years. Until 12-24 months post-transplant, subjects got standard immunosuppression and no induction.

The table came from immunoSEQ multiplex PCR; TCRdb's copy has only in-frame clones and leaves some out. The data contain around 100,000 clones, approximately 79% of them seen just once; the ten biggest clones take up around 2.9%. V lost 0 bases and J lost 5; bases outside the gene matches: 7. Germline-derived CDR1 and CDR2 are SGHNT and YYREEE (reference sequence). The CDR3 consists of 16 residues. The V gene is TRBV5-4, the J gene TRBJ2-5; 10 nucleotides align to TRBD2. The clonotype comes from a human patient who received a liver transplant. Some T cells may trace back to the graft donor. The sample was CD4+ T cells from blood, taken roughly 50 months after liver transplant. CDR3 DNA sequence: TGTGCCAGCAGCTTGGCCATAGCGGGGGGCTGGGAGACCCAGTACTTC. It is translated as CASSLAIAGGWETQYF.